This T cell receptor beta chain emerged from a study of blood T cells in healthy people across ages. CDR3 length: 14 residues. The germline V gene encodes CDR1 SQVTM and CDR2 ANQGSEA. Trimming stripped 6 bases from V and 0 bases from J, with 11 bases between. It was with a sample-barcoded 5' primer and a J-beta primer mix that a second PCR of about 6 to 12 cycles was run. A tag from a template-switch adaptor with 12 random nucleotides marked each cDNA molecule. The study obtained at least 3 million CDR3-containing paired-end reads from every sample. Using its own MiXCR run on the 5' RACE reads, TCRdb lists one record per CDR3 protein. In the table there are over a million distinct CDR3 sequences, 35% to 55% of which are singletons.

This sequence originates from an older woman in good health. Sequencing was done on a sample of blood. The V gene is TRBV29-1, the J gene TRBJ2-2; D not certain. The CDR3 region is CSVESDTNTGELFF. CDR3 nucleotides: TGCAGCGTGGAGTCAGATACGAACACCGGGGAGCTGTTTTTT.